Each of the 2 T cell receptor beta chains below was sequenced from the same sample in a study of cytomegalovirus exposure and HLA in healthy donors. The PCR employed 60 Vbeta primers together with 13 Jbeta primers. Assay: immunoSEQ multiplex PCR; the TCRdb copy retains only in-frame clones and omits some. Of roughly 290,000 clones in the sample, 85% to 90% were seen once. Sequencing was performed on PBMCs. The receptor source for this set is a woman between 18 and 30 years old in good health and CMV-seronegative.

CDR3 DNA: TGTGCCAGCAGCGCCGACAGGGGCGGGGACACTGAAGCTTTCTTT. It yields the protein CASSADRGGDTEAFF. V is TRBV9 and J is TRBJ1-1; 8 nucleotides match TRBD1. The CDR3 consists of 15 residues. The germline V gene has CDR1 SGDLS and CDR2 YYNGEE. The J segment lost 3 bases and the V segment lost 3 bases, leaving 7 bases of the junction unmatched.

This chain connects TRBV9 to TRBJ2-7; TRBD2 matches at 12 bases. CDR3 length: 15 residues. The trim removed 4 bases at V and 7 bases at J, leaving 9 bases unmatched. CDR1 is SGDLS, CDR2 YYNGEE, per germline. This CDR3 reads CASSPWTSGAREQYF. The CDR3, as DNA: TGTGCCAGCAGCCCATGGACTAGCGGGGCAAGAGAGCAGTACTTC.